This T cell receptor beta chain was recorded in a study of T cells in Graves' hyperthyroidism and ophthalmopathy. Stable hyperthyroidism: no ophthalmopathy progression over 18 months of follow-up. These patients, aged 18 to 65, had recently diagnosed hyperthyroidism lasting under 2 months. V was trimmed by 5 bases and J by 3 bases, leaving 13 bases between them. The germline gives CDR1 SGHVS, CDR2 FQNEAQ. The CDR3 sequence is 14 residues long. This clonotype was picked up many times. TCR beta CDR3 sequences were amplified from RNA transcripts. First-round RT-PCR with HTBI primers amplified the TCR CDR3 region. TCRdb re-called the multiplex PCR reads with MiXCR, one entry per CDR3 protein. Among around 500,000 distinct CDR3 sequences, less than 15% were seen once, and the ten largest hold over 11%.

The source is a middle-aged woman with Graves' hyperthyroidism. The chain uses TRBV7-8 and TRBJ1-2, with a weak D call TRBD1 (5 bases). The sequenced sample consisted of blood. The DNA for the CDR3 is TGTGCCAGCAGCCCAACGGGGGGGTACTATGGCTACACCTTC. Protein: CASSPTGGYYGYTF.